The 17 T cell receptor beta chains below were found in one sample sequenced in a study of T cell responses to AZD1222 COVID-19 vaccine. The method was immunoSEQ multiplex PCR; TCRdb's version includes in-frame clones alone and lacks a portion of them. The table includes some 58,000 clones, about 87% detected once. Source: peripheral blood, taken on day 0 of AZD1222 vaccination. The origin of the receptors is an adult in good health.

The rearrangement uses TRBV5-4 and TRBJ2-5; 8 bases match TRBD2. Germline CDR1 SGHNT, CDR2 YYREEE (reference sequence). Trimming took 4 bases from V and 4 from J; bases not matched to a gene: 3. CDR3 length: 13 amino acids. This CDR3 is CASSAGGPETQYF. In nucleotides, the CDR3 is TGTGCCAGCAGCGCGGGAGGCCCAGAGACCCAGTACTTC.

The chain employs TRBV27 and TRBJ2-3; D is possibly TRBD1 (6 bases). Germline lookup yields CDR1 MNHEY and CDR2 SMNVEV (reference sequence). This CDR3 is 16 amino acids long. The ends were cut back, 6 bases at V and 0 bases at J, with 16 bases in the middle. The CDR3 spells CASRSYRETSTDTQYF. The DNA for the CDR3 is TGTGCCAGCAGGAGCTACAGGGAAACGAGCACAGATACGCAGTATTTT.

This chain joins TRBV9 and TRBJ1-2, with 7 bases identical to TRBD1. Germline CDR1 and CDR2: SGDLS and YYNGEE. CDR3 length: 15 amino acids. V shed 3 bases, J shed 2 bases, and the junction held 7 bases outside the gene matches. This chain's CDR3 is CASSASTGRNYGYTF. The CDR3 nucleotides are TGTGCCAGCAGCGCTTCGACAGGGAGGAACTATGGCTACACCTTC.

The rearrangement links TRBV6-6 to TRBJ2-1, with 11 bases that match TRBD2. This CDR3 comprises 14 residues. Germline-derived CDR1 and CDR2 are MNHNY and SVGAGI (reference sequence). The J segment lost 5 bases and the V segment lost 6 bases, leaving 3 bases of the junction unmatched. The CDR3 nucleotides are TGTGCCAGCAGAGTACTAGCGGGGGACAATGAGCAGTTCTTC. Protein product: CASRVLAGDNEQFF.

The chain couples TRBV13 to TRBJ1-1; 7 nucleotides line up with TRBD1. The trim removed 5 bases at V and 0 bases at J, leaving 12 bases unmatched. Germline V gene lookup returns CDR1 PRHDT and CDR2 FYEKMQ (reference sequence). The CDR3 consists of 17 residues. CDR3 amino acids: CASSTSTGVRMNTEAFF. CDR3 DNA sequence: TGTGCCAGCAGCACCTCTACAGGGGTAAGGATGAACACTGAAGCTTTCTTT.

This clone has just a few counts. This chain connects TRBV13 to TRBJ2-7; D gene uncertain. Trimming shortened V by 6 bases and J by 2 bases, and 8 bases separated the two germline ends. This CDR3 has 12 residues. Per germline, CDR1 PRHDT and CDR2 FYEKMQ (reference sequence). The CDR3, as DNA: TGTGCCAGCAGGAGCAGGACCTACGAGCAGTACTTC. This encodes CASRSRTYEQYF.

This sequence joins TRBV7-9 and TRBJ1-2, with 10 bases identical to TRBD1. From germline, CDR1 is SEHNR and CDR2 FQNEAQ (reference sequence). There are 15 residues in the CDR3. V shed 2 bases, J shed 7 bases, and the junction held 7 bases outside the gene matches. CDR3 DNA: TGTGCCAGCAGCTTAACCGGGACAGGGGCATTTGGCTACACCTTC. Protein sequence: CASSLTGTGAFGYTF.

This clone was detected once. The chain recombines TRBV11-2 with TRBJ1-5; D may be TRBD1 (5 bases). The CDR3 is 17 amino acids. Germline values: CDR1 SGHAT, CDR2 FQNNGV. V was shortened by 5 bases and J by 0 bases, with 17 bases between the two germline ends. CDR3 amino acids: CASSRDSGRISNQPQHF. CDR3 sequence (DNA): TGTGCCAGCAGCCGAGATTCGGGACGGATTAGCAATCAGCCCCAGCATTTT.

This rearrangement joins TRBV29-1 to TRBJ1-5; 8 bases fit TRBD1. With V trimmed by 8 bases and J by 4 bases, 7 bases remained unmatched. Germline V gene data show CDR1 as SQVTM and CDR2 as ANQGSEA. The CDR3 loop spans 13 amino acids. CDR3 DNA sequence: TGCAGCATACGACAGGGGTCAAATCAGCCCCAGCATTTT. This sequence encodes CSIRQGSNQPQHF. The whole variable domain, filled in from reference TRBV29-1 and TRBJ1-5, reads SAVISQKPSRDICQRGTSLTIQCQVDSQVTMMFWYRQQPGQSLTLIATANQGSEATYESGFVIDKFPISRPNLTFSTLTVSNMSPEDSSIYLCSIRQGSNQPQHFGDGTRLSIL.

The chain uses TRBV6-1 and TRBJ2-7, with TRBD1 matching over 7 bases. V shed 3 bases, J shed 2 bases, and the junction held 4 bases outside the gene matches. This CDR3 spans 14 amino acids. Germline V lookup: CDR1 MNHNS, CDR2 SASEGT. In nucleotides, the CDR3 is TGTGCCAGCAGTGAGACAGGGTACGCCTACGAGCAGTACTTC. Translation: CASSETGYAYEQYF.

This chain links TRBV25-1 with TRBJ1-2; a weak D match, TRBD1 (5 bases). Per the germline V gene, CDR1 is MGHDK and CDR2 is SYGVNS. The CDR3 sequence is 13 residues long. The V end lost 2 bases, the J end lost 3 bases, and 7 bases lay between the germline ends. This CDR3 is CASSEGQYYGYTF. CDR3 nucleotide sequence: TGTGCCAGCAGTGAAGGACAATACTATGGCTACACCTTC.

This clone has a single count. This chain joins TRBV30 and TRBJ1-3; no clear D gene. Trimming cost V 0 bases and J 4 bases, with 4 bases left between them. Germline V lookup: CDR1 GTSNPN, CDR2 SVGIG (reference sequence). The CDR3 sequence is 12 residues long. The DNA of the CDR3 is TGTGCCTGGAGTGTAGGGGGAAACACCATATATTTT. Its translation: CAWSVGGNTIYF.

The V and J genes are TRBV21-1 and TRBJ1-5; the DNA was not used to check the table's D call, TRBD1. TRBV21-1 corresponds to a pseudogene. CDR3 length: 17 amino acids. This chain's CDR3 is CASSATGGYHSNQPQHF. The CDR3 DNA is TGTGCCAGCAGCGCGACAGGGGGCTACCATAGCAATCAGCCCCAGCATTTT.

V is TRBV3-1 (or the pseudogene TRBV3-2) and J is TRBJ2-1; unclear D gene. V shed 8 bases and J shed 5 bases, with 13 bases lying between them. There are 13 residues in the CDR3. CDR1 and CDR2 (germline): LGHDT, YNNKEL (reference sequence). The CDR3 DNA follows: TGTGCCAGCGTAAGGTCCGACAACAATGAGCAGTTCTTC. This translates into CASVRSDNNEQFF.

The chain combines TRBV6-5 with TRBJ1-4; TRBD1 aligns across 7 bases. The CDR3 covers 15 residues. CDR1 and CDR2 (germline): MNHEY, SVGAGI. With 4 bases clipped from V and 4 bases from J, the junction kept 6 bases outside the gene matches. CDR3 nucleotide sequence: TGTGCCAGCAGTTTCGCGACAGGGATTAATGAAAAACTGTTTTTT. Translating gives CASSFATGINEKLFF.

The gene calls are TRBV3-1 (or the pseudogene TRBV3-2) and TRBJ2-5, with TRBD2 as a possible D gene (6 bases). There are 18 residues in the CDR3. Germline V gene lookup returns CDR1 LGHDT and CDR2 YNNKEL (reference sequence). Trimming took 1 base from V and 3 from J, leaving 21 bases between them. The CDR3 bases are TGTGCCAGCAGCCAAGCCTCCTCGAATAGCGGTAATAAAGAGACCCAGTACTTC. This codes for CASSQASSNSGNKETQYF.

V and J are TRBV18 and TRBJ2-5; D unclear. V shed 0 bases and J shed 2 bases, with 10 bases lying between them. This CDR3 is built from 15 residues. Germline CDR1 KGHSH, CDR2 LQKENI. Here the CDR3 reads CASSPPIGYQETQYF. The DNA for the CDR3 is TGTGCCAGCTCACCACCGATAGGGTATCAAGAGACCCAGTACTTC.